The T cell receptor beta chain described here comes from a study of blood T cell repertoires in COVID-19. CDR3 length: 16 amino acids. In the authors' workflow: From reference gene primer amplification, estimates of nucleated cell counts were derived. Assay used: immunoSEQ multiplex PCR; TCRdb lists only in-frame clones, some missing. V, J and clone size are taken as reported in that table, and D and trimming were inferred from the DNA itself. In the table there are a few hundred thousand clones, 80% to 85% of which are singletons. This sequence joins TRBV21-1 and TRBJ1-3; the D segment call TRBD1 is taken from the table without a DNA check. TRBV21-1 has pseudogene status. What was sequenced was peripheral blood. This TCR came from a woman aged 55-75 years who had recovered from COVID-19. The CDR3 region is CASSLQPTGEGNTIYF. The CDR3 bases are TGTGCCAGCAGCCTCCAACCGACAGGGGAAGGAAACACCATATATTTT.